This T cell receptor (beta chain) is from a study of cytomegalovirus exposure and HLA in healthy donors. Whole-study findings and limits: As confirmed in vitro, a few CMV-associated chains were specific for CMV antigens.

J lost 4 bases, V lost 4 bases, and 5 bases had no gene match. This CDR3 contains 14 residues. In germline, CDR1 is LNHNV, CDR2 YYDKDF (reference sequence). Notes on this clone: Its antigen is not known.

Researchers ran the PCR with 60 Vbeta and 13 Jbeta primers. Clones were sequenced by immunoSEQ multiplex PCR, and TCRdb holds only the in-frame ones, with some missing. The table includes roughly 120,000 clones, around three quarters detected once. The chain couples TRBV15 to TRBJ1-1; the match to TRBD1 covers 8 bases. The sample consisted of PBMCs. This sequence originates from a man younger than 40 in good health and CMV-seropositive. The CDR3 bases are TGTGCCACCAGCACTCGGACAGGGACCACTGAAGCTTTCTTT. It is translated as CATSTRTGTTEAFF. Filled out from reference TRBV15 and TRBJ1-1, the complete variable domain reads DAMVIQNPRYQVTQFGKPVTLSCSQTLNHNVMYWYQQKSSQAPKLLFHYYDKDFNNEADTPDNFQSRRPNTSFCFLDIRSPGLGDTAMYLCATSTRTGTTEAFFGQGTRLTVV.